This TCR beta chain was documented in a study of blood T cell repertoires in COVID-19. Study at large: Sources were T cells, B-cell-depleted T cells, or PBMCs; the material itself was cDNA or gDNA.

Only in-frame clones appear in the TCRdb table, and some are missing; sequencing was by immunoSEQ multiplex PCR. The sample yields a few hundred thousand clones, about 90% seen once. The sample holds a few counts of this clone. The CDR3 is made up of 13 amino acids. With 4 bases clipped from V and 5 bases from J, the junction kept 4 bases outside the gene matches. In germline, CDR1 is MNHEY, CDR2 SVGEGT. Input material: peripheral blood. This sequence joins TRBV6-2 or TRBV6-3 and TRBJ2-7; 8 nucleotides match TRBD1. This receptor was taken from a person aged 18 to 30 with COVID-19, enrolled during active disease. CDR3 nucleotides: TGTGCCAGCAGTTGGACAGGGTCCGACGAGCAGTACTTC. Amino acids: CASSWTGSDEQYF.